Each of the 8 T cell receptor beta chains below was sequenced from the same sample in a study of response to subunit inactivated influenza vaccine. TCRdb fed the RT-PCR reads into MiXCR, producing one record per CDR3 protein. The sample lists some 520,000 distinct CDR3 sequences, more than 15% seen once, with over 2.5% in the top ten. The input for sequencing was CD4+ T cells sorted from PBMCs, taken less than 25 months after vaccination. The receptor set was obtained from a man aged 50 to 75 who received an inactivated influenza vaccine.

This chain links TRBV5-1 with TRBJ2-7, with TRBD1 as a possible D gene (6 bases). Per germline, CDR1 SGHRS and CDR2 YFSETQ. V lost 3 bases to trimming and J lost 2 bases, with 9 bases between them. CDR3 length: 13 residues. Here the CDR3 DNA reads TGCGCCAGCAGCTCGGGACACACCTACGAGCAGTACTTC. It codes for CASSSGHTYEQYF.

The rearrangement uses TRBV20-1 and TRBJ2-7; D uncertain. V was pared by 4 bases and J by 4 bases, with 17 bases between. Germline CDR1 and CDR2: DFQATT and SNEGSKA (reference sequence). The CDR3 spans 14 residues. CDR3 sequence (DNA): TGCAGTGCTATATCAGTCTCCCGGGCTTACGAGCAGTACTTC. Translation gives CSAISVSRAYEQYF.

The gene calls are TRBV12-5 and TRBJ2-3; TRBD2 aligns across 9 bases. Germline CDR1 reads LGHNT; CDR2 reads FRNRAP. The V and J ends lost 6 bases and 0 bases, in that order; junction bases with no gene match: 7. There are 16 residues in the CDR3. The CDR3, as DNA: TGTGCTAGTGGACCCAGACTAGCGGCTAGCACAGATACGCAGTATTTT. Amino acids: CASGPRLAASTDTQYF.

This clonotype was seen a handful of times. The chain has TRBV7-2 and TRBJ2-3; 12 positions agree with TRBD1. This CDR3 has 16 amino acids. Germline V gene data show CDR1 as SGHTA and CDR2 as FQGNSA. V trimming: 1 base; J trimming: 4 bases; junction bases outside the gene matches: 3. CDR3 coding DNA: TGTGCCAGCAGCTTAGTTGGGACAGGGGGCCCAGATACGCAGTATTTT. Amino acids: CASSLVGTGGPDTQYF.

Only one count was recorded for this clonotype. The CDR3 nucleotides read TGCGCCAGCAGCCAAGAGGGACTAGCGAACACAGATACGCAGTATTTT. This encodes CASSQEGLANTDTQYF. The rearrangement links TRBV4-1 to TRBJ2-3; TRBD2 matches at 10 bases. V lost 0 bases to trimming and J lost 2 bases; unmatched junction nucleotides: 2. Germline V CDR1 and CDR2: MGHRA, YSYEKL. The CDR3 is made up of 16 amino acids.

The sample holds a few counts of this clonotype. The J gene is TRBJ2-5, the V gene TRBV6-5; 10 nucleotides match TRBD2. V gave up 2 bases and J gave up 2 bases; unmatched junction bases: 11. Germline V gives CDR1 MNHEY, CDR2 SVGAGI. This CDR3 is built from 18 residues. CDR3 residues: CASSYRGSGGIQQETQYF. The CDR3 region has the DNA TGTGCCAGCAGTTACCGGGGTAGCGGGGGGATCCAACAAGAGACCCAGTACTTC.

This clonotype was detected only a few times. This rearrangement joins TRBV29-1 to TRBJ2-7; weak D call: TRBD1 (5 bases). Germline V gives CDR1 SQVTM, CDR2 ANQGSEA. This CDR3 comprises 13 residues. Between the trimmed V and J ends, which lost 1 base and 2 bases, there was a span of 9 bases. DNA for the CDR3: TGCAGCGTTGAAGCAGGGTACCCCTACGAGCAGTACTTC. Translated: CSVEAGYPYEQYF.

A word on this clonotype: The junction shows a germline mismatch at one end, possibly a read error. The chain employs TRBV4-1 and TRBJ2-4; D may match TRBD1 or TRBD2 (6 bases each). This CDR3 is 16 amino acids long. CDR1 is MGHRA, CDR2 YSYEKL, per germline. The CDR3: CASSYGGGLAKDIQYF. The CDR3 region has the DNA TGCGCCAGCAGCTACGGAGGGGGGCTAGCCAAAGACATTCAGTACTTC.